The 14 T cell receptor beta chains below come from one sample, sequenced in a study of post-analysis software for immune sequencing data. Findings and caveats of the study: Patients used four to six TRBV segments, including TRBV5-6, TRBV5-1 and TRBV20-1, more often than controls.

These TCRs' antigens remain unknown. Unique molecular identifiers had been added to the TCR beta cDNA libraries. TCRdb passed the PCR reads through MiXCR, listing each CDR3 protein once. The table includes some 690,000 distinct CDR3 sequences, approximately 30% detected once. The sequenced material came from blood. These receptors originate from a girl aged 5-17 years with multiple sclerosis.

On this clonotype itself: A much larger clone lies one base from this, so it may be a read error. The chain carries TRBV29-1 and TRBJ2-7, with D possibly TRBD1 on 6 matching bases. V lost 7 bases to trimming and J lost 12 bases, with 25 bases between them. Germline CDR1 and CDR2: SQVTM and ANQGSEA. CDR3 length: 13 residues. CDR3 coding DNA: TGCAGCGGGACAGATCTAGCCAAAAACATTCGGTACTTC. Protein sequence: CSGTDLAKNIRYF.

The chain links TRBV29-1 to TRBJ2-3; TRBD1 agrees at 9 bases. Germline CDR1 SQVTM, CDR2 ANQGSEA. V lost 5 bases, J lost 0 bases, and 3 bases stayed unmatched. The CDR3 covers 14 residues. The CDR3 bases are TGCAGCGTTATACAGGGGGCGAGCACAGATACGCAGTATTTT. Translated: CSVIQGASTDTQYF.

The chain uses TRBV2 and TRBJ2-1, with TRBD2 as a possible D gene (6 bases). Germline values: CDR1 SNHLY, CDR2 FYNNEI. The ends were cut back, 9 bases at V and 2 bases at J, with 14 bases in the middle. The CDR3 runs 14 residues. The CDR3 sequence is CASSGEATYNEQFF. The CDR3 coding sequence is TGTGCCAGTTCGGGGGAGGCAACCTACAATGAGCAGTTCTTC. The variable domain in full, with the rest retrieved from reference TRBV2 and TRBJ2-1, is EPEVTQTPSHQVTQMGQEVILRCVPISNHLYFYWYRQILGQKVEFLVSFYNNEISEKSEIFDDQFSVERPDGSNFTLKIRSTKLEDSAMYFCASSGEATYNEQFFGPGTRLTVL.

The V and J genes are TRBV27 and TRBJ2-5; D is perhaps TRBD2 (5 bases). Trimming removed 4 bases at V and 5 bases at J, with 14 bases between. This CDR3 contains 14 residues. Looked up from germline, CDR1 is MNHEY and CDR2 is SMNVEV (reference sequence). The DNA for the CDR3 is TGTGCCAGCAGTTCCGAGGGTATATTGGAGACCCAGTACTTC. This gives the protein CASSSEGILETQYF.

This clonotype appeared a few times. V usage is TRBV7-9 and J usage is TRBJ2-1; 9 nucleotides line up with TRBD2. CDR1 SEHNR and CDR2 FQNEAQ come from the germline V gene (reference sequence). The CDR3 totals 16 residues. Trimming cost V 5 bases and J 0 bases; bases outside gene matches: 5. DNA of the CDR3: TGTGCCAGCAGCCACTTTAGCGGGAGCTCCTACAATGAGCAGTTCTTC. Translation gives CASSHFSGSSYNEQFF.

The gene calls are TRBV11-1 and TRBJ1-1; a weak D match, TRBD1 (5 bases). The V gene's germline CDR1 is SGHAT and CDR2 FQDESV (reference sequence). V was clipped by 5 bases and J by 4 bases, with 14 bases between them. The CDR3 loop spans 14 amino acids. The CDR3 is CASSASRERTEAFF. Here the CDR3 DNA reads TGTGCCAGCAGCGCAAGCAGGGAACGCACTGAAGCTTTCTTT.

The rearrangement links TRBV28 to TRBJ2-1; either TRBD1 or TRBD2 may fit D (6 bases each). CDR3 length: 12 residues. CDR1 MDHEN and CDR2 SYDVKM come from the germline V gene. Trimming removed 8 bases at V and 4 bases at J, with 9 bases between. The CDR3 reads CASQGGYNEQFF. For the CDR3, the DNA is TGTGCCAGCCAAGGGGGGTACAATGAGCAGTTCTTC.

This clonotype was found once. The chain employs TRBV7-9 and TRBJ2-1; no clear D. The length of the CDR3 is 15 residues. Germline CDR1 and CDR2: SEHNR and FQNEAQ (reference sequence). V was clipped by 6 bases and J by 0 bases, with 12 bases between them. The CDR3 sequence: CASRIDGSSYNEQFF. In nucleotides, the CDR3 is TGTGCCAGCAGGATCGACGGAAGCTCCTACAATGAGCAGTTCTTC.

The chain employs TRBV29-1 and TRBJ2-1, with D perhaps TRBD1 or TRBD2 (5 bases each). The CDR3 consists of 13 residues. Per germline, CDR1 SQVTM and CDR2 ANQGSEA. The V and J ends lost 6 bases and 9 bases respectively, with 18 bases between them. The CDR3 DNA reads TGCAGCGTCGCCCGGGGCGGGCGGTCTGAGCAGTTCTTC. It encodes CSVARGGRSEQFF.

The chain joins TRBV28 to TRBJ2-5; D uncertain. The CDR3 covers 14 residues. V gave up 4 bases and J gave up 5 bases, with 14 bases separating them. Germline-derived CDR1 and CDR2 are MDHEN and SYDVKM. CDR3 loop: CASSYRRLRETQYF. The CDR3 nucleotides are TGTGCCAGCAGTTATCGGCGACTCAGGGAGACCCAGTACTTC.

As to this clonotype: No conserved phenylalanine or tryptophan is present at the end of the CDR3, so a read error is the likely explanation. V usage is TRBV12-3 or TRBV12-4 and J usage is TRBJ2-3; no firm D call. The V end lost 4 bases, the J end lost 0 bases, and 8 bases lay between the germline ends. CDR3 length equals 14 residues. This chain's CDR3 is CASSYGISTDTQYS. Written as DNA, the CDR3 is TGTGCCAGCAGTTACGGAATTAGCACAGATACGCAGTATTCT.

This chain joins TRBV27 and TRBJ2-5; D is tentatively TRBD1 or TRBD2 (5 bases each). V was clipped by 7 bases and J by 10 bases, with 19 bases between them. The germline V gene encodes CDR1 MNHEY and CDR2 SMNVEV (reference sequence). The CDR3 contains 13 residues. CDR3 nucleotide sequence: TGTGCCAGCACCTTACCCCGGGGCAGACTCCAGTACTTC. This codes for CASTLPRGRLQYF.

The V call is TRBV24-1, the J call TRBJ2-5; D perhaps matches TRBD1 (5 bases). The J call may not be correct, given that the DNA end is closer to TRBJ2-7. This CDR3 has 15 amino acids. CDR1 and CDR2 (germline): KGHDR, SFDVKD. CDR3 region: CATSDSDSRSYEQYF. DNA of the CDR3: TGTGCCACCAGTGATTCCGACAGCCGTTCCTACGAGCAGTACTTC.

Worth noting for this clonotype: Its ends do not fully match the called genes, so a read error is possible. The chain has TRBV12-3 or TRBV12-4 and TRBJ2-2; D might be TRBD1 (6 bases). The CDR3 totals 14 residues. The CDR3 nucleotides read TGTGTCAGCAGTCCCCGTCAGGGGCCCGGGGAGCTGTTTTTT. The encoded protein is CVSSPRQGPGELFF.